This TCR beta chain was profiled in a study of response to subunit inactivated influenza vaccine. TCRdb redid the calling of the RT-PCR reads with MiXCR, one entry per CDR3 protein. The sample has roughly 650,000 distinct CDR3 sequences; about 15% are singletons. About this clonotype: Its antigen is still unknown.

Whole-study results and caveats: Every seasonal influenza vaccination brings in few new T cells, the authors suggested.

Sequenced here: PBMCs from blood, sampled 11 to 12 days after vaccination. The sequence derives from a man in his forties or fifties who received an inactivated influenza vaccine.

The CDR3 nucleotides are TGTGCCAGCAGTTACTCCTTACTAGCGGGAGTGCCCTACGAGCAGTACTTC. Its protein is CASSYSLLAGVPYEQYF. The chain joins TRBV6-2 or TRBV6-3 to TRBJ2-7, with 11 bases identical to TRBD2. Germline CDR1 MNHEY, CDR2 SVGEGT. The CDR3 loop spans 17 amino acids. The V gene end was trimmed by 0 bases and the J gene end by 2 bases; junction bases not matched to a gene: 6.